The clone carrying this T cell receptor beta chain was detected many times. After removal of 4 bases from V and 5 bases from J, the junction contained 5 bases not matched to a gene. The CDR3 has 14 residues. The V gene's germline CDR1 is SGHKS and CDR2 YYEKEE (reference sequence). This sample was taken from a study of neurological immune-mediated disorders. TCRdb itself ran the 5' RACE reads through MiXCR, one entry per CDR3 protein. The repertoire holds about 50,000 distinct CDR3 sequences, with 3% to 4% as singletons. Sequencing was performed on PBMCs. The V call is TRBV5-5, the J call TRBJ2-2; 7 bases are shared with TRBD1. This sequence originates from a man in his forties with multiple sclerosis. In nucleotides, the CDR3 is TGTGCCAGCAGCGCATCGACAGGGACCGGGGAGCTGTTTTTT. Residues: CASSASTGTGELFF.